The rows below give T cell receptor beta chains drawn from one sample of a study of blood T cell repertoires in COVID-19. Some clones are missing from TCRdb's copy, which holds only in-frame ones; the method was immunoSEQ multiplex PCR. The sample includes 200,000 to 250,000 clones, more than 85% seen only once; the top ten take around 7.3%. The sample comprised peripheral blood. Receptors were obtained from a woman in her 70s with active or convalescent COVID-19. The CDR3 runs from the conserved cysteine through the conserved F or W. The D gene is left open where the match is weak. The size field is filled for only some rows; it gives once, few, many or a size class.

abundance	v_gene	j_gene	d_gene	len	CDR3aa	CDR3nt
-	TRBV11-3	TRBJ2-5	TRBD2	15	CASSSGTSGQETQYF	TGTGCCAGCAGCTCCGGGACTAGCGGCCAAGAGACCCAGTACTTC
-	TRBV6-1	TRBJ1-2	-	14	CASSLPQGLEGYTF	TGTGCCAGCAGTTTACCTCAGGGGCTCGAAGGCTACACCTTC
-	TRBV24-1	TRBJ2-1	-	12	CATRGQGYEQFF	TGTGCCACCAGGGGGCAGGGATATGAGCAGTTCTTC
-	TRBV28	TRBJ2-7	-	14	CASSFRALAYEQYF	TGTGCCAGCAGTTTCAGGGCCCTAGCCTACGAGCAGTACTTC
many	TRBV25-1	TRBJ1-2	-	16	CASSATDRRVNYGYTF	TGTGCCAGCAGTGCCACAGACAGGCGCGTAAACTATGGCTACACCTTC
once	TRBV7-6	TRBJ2-1	-	15	CASSLAGRTYNEQFF	TGTGCCAGCAGCTTAGCGGGGAGGACCTACAATGAGCAGTTCTTC
few	TRBV4-1	TRBJ1-5	-	16	CASSFLGGLTNQPQHF	TGCGCCAGCAGCTTTCTCGGAGGCTTGACTAATCAGCCCCAGCATTTT
-	TRBV11-2	TRBJ1-1	-	13	CASSLYQNTEAFF	TGTGCCAGCAGCCTATACCAGAACACTGAAGCTTTCTTT
-	TRBV6-6	TRBJ1-5	-	13	CASSTETDQPQHF	TGTGCCAGCAGTACGGAGACTGATCAGCCCCAGCATTTT
-	TRBV5-1	TRBJ2-3	-	14	CASSLAIQGDTQYF	TGCGCCAGCAGCTTGGCCATACAGGGAGATACGCAGTATTTT
-	TRBV14	TRBJ2-1	TRBD2	16	CASSQGRDYLFDEQFF	TGTGCCAGCAGCCAAGGAAGGGACTACCTATTCGATGAGCAGTTCTTC
-	TRBV14	TRBJ1-1	-	13	CASSQDRVTEAFF	TGTGCCAGCAGCCAAGACAGGGTCACTGAAGCTTTCTTT
-	TRBV5-4	TRBJ1-1	-	14	CASRPGAGVTEAFF	TGTGCCTCCCGGCCAGGGGCCGGTGTCACTGAAGCTTTCTTT
-	TRBV19	TRBJ1-3	-	14	CASTLGTPGNTIYF	TGTGCCAGTACCCTGGGGACACCTGGAAACACCATATATTTT
-	TRBV19	TRBJ1-6	-	14	CASKGRGTHSPLHF	TGTGCCAGTAAGGGGCGGGGCACACATTCACCCCTCCACTTT
-	TRBV29-1	TRBJ2-5	-	14	CSVGLANLGETQYF	TGCAGCGTTGGGCTAGCAAACCTCGGAGAGACCCAGTACTTC
-	TRBV11-2	TRBJ1-5	TRBD1	15	CASSSGTGPPRPQHF	TGTGCCAGCAGCTCCGGGACAGGGCCACCTCGGCCCCAGCATTTT
few	TRBV18	TRBJ1-1	-	15	CASSQPGTRGTEAFF	TGTGCCAGCTCACAACCCGGGACACGGGGTACTGAAGCTTTCTTT
-	TRBV24-1	TRBJ1-5	-	15	CATSAAAGSNQPQHF	TGTGCCACCAGTGCCGCAGCAGGGAGCAATCAGCCCCAGCATTTT
-	TRBV27	TRBJ2-7	-	15	CASSTTGTPPYEQYF	TGTGCCAGCAGCACGACCGGGACACCGCCCTACGAGCAGTACTTC
-	TRBV7-9	TRBJ2-5	TRBD1	16	CASSLTGGLLRETQYF	TGTGCCAGCAGTTTAACAGGGGGCCTGCTTAGAGAGACCCAGTACTTC
-	TRBV4-2	TRBJ2-7	TRBD1	16	CASSQEYRGPVYEQYF	TGTGCCAGCAGCCAAGAGTACAGGGGACCCGTCTACGAGCAGTACTTC
-	TRBV18	TRBJ1-4	TRBD1	18	CASSPWGQGPSTNEKLFF	TGTGCCAGCTCACCATGGGGACAGGGGCCTTCAACTAATGAAAAACTGTTTTTT
-	TRBV27	TRBJ1-2	-	13	CASMGGRGYGYTF	TGTGCCAGCATGGGGGGACGCGGCTATGGCTACACCTTC
-	TRBV19	TRBJ1-2	TRBD1	14	CASSTRQGPYGYTF	TGTGCCAGTAGTACCCGACAGGGGCCCTATGGCTACACCTTC
-	TRBV6-2/TRBV6-3	TRBJ2-7	-	12	CASSRGLYEQYF	TGTGCCAGCAGTCGTGGCCTCTACGAGCAGTACTTC
-	TRBV19	TRBJ2-3	-	15	CASSIGSPGTDTQYF	TGTGCCAGTAGTATCGGGTCTCCGGGCACAGATACGCAGTATTTT
-	TRBV7-8	TRBJ1-2	TRBD1	16	CASSLGTGTGVYGYTF	TGTGCCAGCAGCTTAGGAACCGGGACAGGCGTATATGGCTACACCTTC
-	TRBV5-6	TRBJ1-5	TRBD1	16	CASSLFGQGVRQPQHF	TGTGCCAGCAGCTTATTCGGACAGGGAGTGAGGCAGCCCCAGCATTTT
-	TRBV5-1	TRBJ2-5	-	20	CASSLAWGRGLTTNQETQYF	TGCGCCAGCAGCTTGGCCTGGGGGCGGGGGCTTACTACCAACCAAGAGACCCAGTACTTC
-	TRBV7-9	TRBJ1-2	TRBD1	13	CASSLKGAHGYTF	TGTGCCAGCAGCTTAAAGGGGGCGCATGGCTACACCTTC
-	TRBV5-4	TRBJ2-5	-	15	CASSLLQGGEETQYF	TGTGCCAGCAGCTTGTTACAGGGGGGGGAGGAGACCCAGTACTTC
-	TRBV27	TRBJ2-2	-	14	CASSFPQNTGELFF	TGTGCCAGCAGTTTTCCCCAGAACACCGGGGAGCTGTTTTTT
-	TRBV7-9	TRBJ1-6	-	15	CASTLQALGGSPLHF	TGTGCCAGCACTTTACAGGCCTTGGGCGGTTCACCCCTCCACTTT
-	TRBV28	TRBJ1-5	TRBD1	15	CASRWTGGGNQPQHF	TGTGCCAGCAGGTGGACAGGGGGTGGTAATCAGCCCCAGCATTTT
-	TRBV3-1/TRBV3-2	TRBJ1-5	-	20	CASSQVQVPNTYYSNQPQHF	TGTGCCAGCAGCCAAGTCCAAGTTCCAAACACGTACTATAGCAATCAGCCCCAGCATTTT
-	TRBV2	TRBJ1-1	-	13	CASSEVRNTEAFF	TGTGCCAGCAGTGAAGTCAGGAACACTGAAGCTTTCTTT
-	TRBV6-5	TRBJ2-1	-	15	CASSYGQSSYNEQFF	TGTGCCAGCAGTTACGGGCAAAGCTCCTACAATGAGCAGTTCTTC
-	TRBV19	TRBJ1-4	-	13	CASRAGVAEKLFF	TGTGCCAGTAGGGCAGGGGTGGCGGAAAAACTGTTTTTT
-	TRBV14	TRBJ2-2	TRBD1	16	CASSQLDRRNTGELFF	TGTGCCAGCAGCCAGTTGGACAGGCGGAACACCGGGGAGCTGTTTTTT
-	TRBV20-1	TRBJ1-6	-	13	CSASRRPPSPLHF	TGCAGTGCTAGTAGGAGACCGCCCTCACCCCTCCACTTT
once	TRBV20-1	TRBJ2-1	-	12	CSASWQANEQFF	TGCAGTGCTAGTTGGCAGGCCAATGAGCAGTTCTTC
-	TRBV18	TRBJ2-1	TRBD2	15	CASSPPVAGYNEQFF	TGTGCCAGCTCCCCCCCCGTAGCGGGCTACAATGAGCAGTTCTTC
-	TRBV6-5	TRBJ2-4	TRBD2	15	CASRRGSLAKNIQYF	TGTGCCAGCAGGCGGGGGTCCCTAGCCAAAAACATTCAGTACTTC
-	TRBV6-1	TRBJ1-3	-	14	CASSELSSGNTIYF	TGTGCCAGCAGTGAATTGAGCTCTGGAAACACCATATATTTT
-	TRBV18	TRBJ1-2	TRBD1	14	CASSRQGTAYGYTF	TGTGCCAGCTCACGACAGGGAACAGCATACGGCTACACCTTC